This passage covers 19 T cell receptor beta chains from one sample sequenced in a study of shared clonotypes between healthy human individuals. Assay used: immunoSEQ multiplex PCR; TCRdb lists only in-frame clones, some missing. The sample holds a few million clones, approximately 96% seen once. The sample consisted of naive CD4+ T cells sorted from blood. The sample's subset: CD45RA+ positively selected. The receptors stem from a man between 18 and 35 years old in good health.

A word on this clone: The same CDR3 also results from other DNA sequences found in this sample. The J gene is TRBJ2-7, the V gene TRBV6-1; D uncertain. This CDR3 region has 12 residues. The V and J ends lost 6 bases and 6 bases respectively, with 12 bases between them. Germline values: CDR1 MNHNS, CDR2 SASEGT. CDR3 DNA sequence: TGTGCCAGCAGCCTCTCCCTGGGCGAGCAGTACTTC. This sequence encodes CASSLSLGEQYF.

This clone was detected only a few times. The chain links TRBV6-6 to TRBJ1-6; D is uncertain. Per the germline V gene, CDR1 is MNHNY and CDR2 is SVGAGI (reference sequence). Trimming removed 2 bases at V and 10 bases at J, with 12 bases between. This CDR3 has 14 residues. In DNA form, the CDR3 reads TGTGCCAGCAGTTACCAGGAGGCTGAGTCACCCCTCCACTTT. Protein: CASSYQEAESPLHF.

The rearrangement uses TRBV9 and TRBJ2-3; 9 nucleotides line up with TRBD2. CDR1 and CDR2 (germline): SGDLS, YYNGEE. Losses at the gene ends were 0 bases for V and 3 bases for J; bases not matched to a gene: 11. The CDR3 runs to 18 residues. This chain's CDR3 is CASSVGVGSGSVTDTQYF. The CDR3 DNA sequence: TGTGCCAGCAGCGTAGGAGTAGGTAGCGGGAGCGTAACAGATACGCAGTATTTT.

The chain carries TRBV7-2 and TRBJ1-6; no definite D call. The CDR3 sequence is 13 residues long. V was shortened by 3 bases and J by 10 bases, with 10 bases between the two germline ends. Germline lookup yields CDR1 SGHTA and CDR2 FQGNSA. The CDR3 DNA is TGTGCCAGCAGCTTTGGGGAGGCGTCACCCCTCCACTTT. Translated: CASSFGEASPLHF.

This clone was seen a single time. V and J are TRBV4-1 and TRBJ2-3; the D call may be TRBD1 or TRBD2 (6 bases each). Trimming shortened V by 3 bases and J by 7 bases, and 11 bases separated the two germline ends. The germline CDR1 and CDR2 sequences are MGHRA and YSYEKL. CDR3 size: 13 residues. The CDR3 DNA follows: TGCGCCAGCAGCCAGGACGGGGGCTATACGCAGTATTTT. It yields the protein CASSQDGGYTQYF.

The rearrangement uses TRBV28 and TRBJ2-7; TRBD2 matches 13 bases. J was trimmed by 6 bases and V by 6 bases; bases with no gene match: 8. Germline V lookup: CDR1 MDHEN, CDR2 SYDVKM. This CDR3 comprises 15 residues. The CDR3 nucleotides read TGTGCCAGCAGCCCCACGGGACTAGCGGGGCCCGAGCAGTACTTC. This sequence encodes CASSPTGLAGPEQYF. Supplemented by reference TRBV28 and TRBJ2-7, the full variable domain reads DVKVTQSSRYLVKRTGEKVFLECVQDMDHENMFWYRQDPGLGLRLIYFSYDVKMKEKGDIPEGYSVSREKKERFSLILESASTNQTSMYLCASSPTGLAGPEQYFGPGTRLTVT.

The rearrangement links TRBV19 to TRBJ2-2; no clear D gene. Germline V gene lookup returns CDR1 LNHDA and CDR2 SQIVND (reference sequence). V was shortened by 11 bases and J by 1 base, with 11 bases between the two germline ends. The CDR3 is 13 amino acids. CDR3 coding DNA: TGTGCCTCAAAGTGGCAGAACACCGGGGAGCTGTTTTTT. It yields the protein CASKWQNTGELFF.

This chain uses TRBV30 with TRBJ1-2, with 7 bases identical to TRBD1. The CDR3 is 17 amino acids. Per the germline V gene, CDR1 is GTSNPN and CDR2 is SVGIG (reference sequence). V lost 0 bases and J lost 6; bases outside the gene matches: 16. The CDR3: CAWSVDFSTGDKDGYTF. For the CDR3, the DNA is TGTGCCTGGAGTGTAGATTTTTCTACAGGGGATAAGGATGGCTACACCTTC.

Remarks on this clone: Distinct nucleotide sequences in the sample also encode this CDR3. CDR3 nucleotides: TGCGCCAGCAGTGAGTCGGGTGGGGCTGAAGCTTTCTTT. This encodes CASSESGGAEAFF. The chain joins TRBV10-2 to TRBJ1-1, with no clear D. V lost 0 bases, J lost 6 bases, and 8 bases lay in between. This CDR3 has 13 residues. The germline V gene has CDR1 WSHSY and CDR2 SAAADI.

Of note for this clone: At the DNA level, this CDR3 is encoded by other sequences in the same sample as well. The genes are TRBV6-6 and TRBJ1-5, with 7 positions matching TRBD1. Germline trimming cut 5 bases from V and 4 bases from J; bases unmatched to any gene: 2. This CDR3 region has 13 residues. The V gene's germline CDR1 is MNHNY and CDR2 SVGAGI (reference sequence). This CDR3 reads CASSDRVNQPQHF. CDR3 in DNA: TGTGCCAGCAGTGACAGGGTAAATCAGCCCCAGCATTTT.

The rearrangement links TRBV13 to TRBJ1-3; a weak D match, TRBD1 (6 bases). The CDR3 consists of 14 residues. Germline loops: CDR1 PRHDT, CDR2 FYEKMQ (reference sequence). The V gene lost 3 bases and the J gene lost 8 bases, with 14 bases spanning the gap. CDR3 residues: CASSLTRGQDTIYF. As DNA, the CDR3 is TGTGCCAGCAGCTTGACCCGGGGGCAAGACACCATATATTTT.

This clone was found once. The chain joins TRBV9 to TRBJ2-2; D is unresolved. Trimming took 0 bases from V and 1 from J, leaving 10 bases between them. Germline V gene data show CDR1 as SGDLS and CDR2 as YYNGEE. This CDR3 spans 16 amino acids. For the CDR3, the DNA is TGTGCCAGCAGCGTAGAATGGCGTAAGAACACCGGGGAGCTGTTTTTT. It translates to CASSVEWRKNTGELFF.

This clone came up once. J is TRBJ2-7 and V is TRBV28; the D call may be TRBD1 or TRBD2 (5 bases each). Deletions cut 4 bases from V and 2 bases from J, with 15 bases between. The germline V gene has CDR1 MDHEN and CDR2 SYDVKM. The CDR3 contains 15 residues. The chain's CDR3 is CASSSPGTRPYEQYF. CDR3 nucleotide sequence: TGTGCCAGCAGTTCCCCCGGGACCCGCCCCTACGAGCAGTACTTC.

The chain carries TRBV19 and TRBJ1-2; D unresolved. The germline V gene has CDR1 LNHDA and CDR2 SQIVND (reference sequence). V lost 5 bases and J 8 bases, leaving 27 bases between the germline ends. The CDR3 is 17 residues long. CDR3 nucleotide sequence: TGTGCCAGTAGTCAAAGCTCGACTGGCCTGCTTGGGGAAGGCTACACCTTC. This translates into CASSQSSTGLLGEGYTF.

The chain couples TRBV5-1 to TRBJ2-5; 10 bases align to TRBD1. Germline V gives CDR1 SGHRS, CDR2 YFSETQ. The CDR3 spans 16 residues. J was trimmed by 3 bases and V by 0 bases; bases with no gene match: 5. The CDR3 reads CASSLAGTGVKETQYF. The CDR3 coding sequence is TGCGCCAGCAGCTTGGCCGGGACAGGGGTTAAAGAGACCCAGTACTTC. Based on the CDR3 plus reference TRBV5-1 and TRBJ2-5, the full variable domain is KAGVTQTPRYLIKTRGQQVTLSCSPISGHRSVSWYQQTPGQGLQFLFEYFSETQRNKGNFPGRFSGRQFSNSRSEMNVSTLELGDSALYLCASSLAGTGVKETQYFGPGTRLLVL.

The V and J genes are TRBV7-2 and TRBJ2-7; TRBD1 matches at 11 bases. V lost 5 bases to trimming and J lost 5 bases; unmatched junction nucleotides: 8. This CDR3 comprises 15 residues. Germline CDR1 SGHTA, CDR2 FQGNSA. The chain's CDR3 is CASSPLGQGANEQYF. CDR3 DNA sequence: TGTGCCAGCAGCCCCCTCGGACAGGGGGCAAACGAGCAGTACTTC.

The rearrangement joins TRBV5-4 to TRBJ2-2; TRBD1 agrees at 7 bases. The V segment lost 3 bases and the J segment 3 bases; nucleotides outside the gene matches: 5. The germline gives CDR1 SGHNT, CDR2 YYREEE (reference sequence). The CDR3 runs 15 residues. The CDR3 nucleotides are TGTGCCAGCAGCTACAGGGGCCGACACACCGGGGAGCTGTTTTTT. It is translated as CASSYRGRHTGELFF.

Notes on this clone: The same CDR3 is also encoded by other DNA sequences in this sample. V usage is TRBV5-1 and J usage is TRBJ2-3, with D maybe TRBD1 (6 bases). The CDR3 totals 15 residues. Trimming removed 0 bases at V and 3 bases at J, with 11 bases between. Germline CDR1 and CDR2: SGHRS and YFSETQ. The CDR3 here is CASSLEGDRTDTQYF. The CDR3 DNA reads as TGCGCCAGCAGCTTGGAGGGGGATAGGACAGATACGCAGTATTTT.

Comments on this clone: This specimen includes other DNA sequences encoding the same CDR3. This chain connects TRBV4-3 to TRBJ1-4; no clear D gene. This CDR3 has 13 amino acids. V dropped 0 bases and J dropped 3 bases, with 2 bases sitting between them. Germline values: CDR1 LGHNA, CDR2 YSLEER. CDR3 sequence reads: CASSQDPNEKLFF. The CDR3 DNA reads TGCGCCAGCAGCCAAGATCCTAATGAAAAACTGTTTTTT.